These 9 T cell receptor beta chains came from one sample sequenced in a study of T cells in Graves' hyperthyroidism and ophthalmopathy. It was RNA transcripts that yielded the amplified TCR beta CDR3 regions. The TCR CDR3 first-round RT-PCR relied on the HTBI primer set. TCRdb analysed the multiplex PCR reads with MiXCR anew, one entry per CDR3 protein. Found here are roughly 500,000 distinct CDR3 sequences, 40% to 55% of them singletons; the top ten hold 44%. The specimen was peripheral blood or thyroid tissue (not recorded which). The receptors were sampled from an adult woman with Graves' disease, either hyperthyroidism or ophthalmopathy (not recorded which).

This chain uses TRBV13 with TRBJ2-5, with TRBD1 identical over 10 bases. The V gene's germline CDR1 is PRHDT and CDR2 FYEKMQ (reference sequence). The CDR3 length is 16 residues. The V and J ends lost 3 bases and 1 base, in that order; junction bases with no gene match: 5. CDR3 bases: TGTGCCAGCAGCTTCTCGACAGGGGGCGTCCAAGAGACCCAGTACTTC. Translated: CASSFSTGGVQETQYF.

V usage is TRBV28 and J usage is TRBJ2-7; D may be TRBD2 (5 bases). CDR1 is MDHEN and CDR2 is SYDVKM in the germline V gene. The CDR3 extends over 13 amino acids. The ends were cut back, 5 bases at V and 2 bases at J, with 10 bases in the middle. The CDR3 region is CASSELETYEQYF. The CDR3 nucleotides are TGTGCCAGCAGTGAACTAGAGACCTACGAGCAGTACTTC.

This chain's CDR3 is CATSRDRTPTNEKLFF. For the CDR3, the DNA is TGTGCCACCAGTCGGGACAGAACCCCAACTAATGAAAAACTGTTTTTT. This chain uses TRBV15 with TRBJ1-4; 7 bases are a match to TRBD1. The CDR3 has 16 amino acids. With 6 bases clipped from V and 0 bases from J, the junction kept 7 bases outside the gene matches. CDR1 and CDR2 (germline): LNHNV, YYDKDF (reference sequence).

This clonotype came up a few times. The V gene is TRBV10-3, the J gene TRBJ1-2; possibly TRBD1 for D (5 bases). V lost 3 bases and J 6 bases, leaving 14 bases between the germline ends. Germline values: CDR1 ENHRY, CDR2 SYGVKD. The length of the CDR3 is 14 residues. CDR3 sequence reads: CAISDVMGGDGYTF. The CDR3 DNA follows: TGTGCCATCAGTGATGTGATGGGGGGGGATGGCTACACCTTC.

This clonotype was detected many times. This sequence joins TRBV5-5 and TRBJ2-5; D uncertain. The CDR3 length is 13 residues. Germline CDR1 SGHKS, CDR2 YYEKEE (reference sequence). V lost 2 bases and J 5 bases, leaving 10 bases between the germline ends. The CDR3 DNA sequence: TGTGCCAGCAGCTTTGGCTGGCGGGAGACCCAGTACTTC. Translation gives CASSFGWRETQYF.

The chain is built from TRBV5-1 and TRBJ1-4; D uncertain. The CDR3 loop spans 14 amino acids. Germline values: CDR1 SGHRS, CDR2 YFSETQ. V lost 5 bases and J lost 8, with 16 bases in between. DNA of the CDR3: TGCGCCAGCAGGACGACGGCTAGAGGGGAAAAACTGTTTTTT. Translation: CASRTTARGEKLFF.

The chain has TRBV7-2 and TRBJ2-7, with no clear D. With 4 bases removed from V and 2 bases from J, the gap between germline ends came to 15 bases. Germline V gene data show CDR1 as SGHTA and CDR2 as FQGNSA. CDR3 length equals 15 residues. DNA of the CDR3: TGTGCCAGCAGCTCAAGAGGCAAGAGTCCCTACGAGCAGTACTTC. Its protein product is CASSSRGKSPYEQYF.

The DNA of the CDR3 is TGCGCCAGCAGCTTGGCAACTACCGATGGGTCCTGGCTAGGCTACACCTTC. Encoded protein: CASSLATTDGSWLGYTF. V gene TRBV5-1 combines with J gene TRBJ1-2; D gene uncertain. Between the trimmed V and J ends, which lost 0 bases and 8 bases, there was a span of 23 bases. Germline V lookup: CDR1 SGHRS, CDR2 YFSETQ. The CDR3 covers 17 residues.

This clonotype showed up just a few times. The V gene is TRBV24-1, the J gene TRBJ1-1; TRBD1 matches at 7 bases. With 2 bases clipped from V and 1 base from J, the junction kept 3 bases outside the gene matches. The germline CDR1 and CDR2 sequences are KGHDR and SFDVKD. This CDR3 has 15 amino acids. The CDR3 sequence: CATSDSGQPNTEAFF. In DNA, the CDR3 is TGTGCCACCAGTGATTCGGGACAGCCGAACACTGAAGCTTTCTTT.